This T cell receptor (beta chain) derives from a study of Tregs in tolerant kidney transplant recipients. Unstimulated regulatory T cells (CD4+CD25+CD127-), CD4+CD25- non-regulatory cells, CD4 and CD8 cells were FACS-sorted from thawed PBMCs. Points on this clone: What it recognizes is unknown.

General observations from the study: Expanding Tregs on activated donor B cells appeared to best identify donor-specific TCRbeta clones. Few patients were studied, so findings need validation in larger groups.

V shed 5 bases and J 5 bases; nucleotides not matched to a gene: 4. CDR3 size: 15 residues. The germline gives CDR1 MNHNS, CDR2 SASEGT. The data were produced by immunoSEQ multiplex PCR, yet TCRdb's version contains in-frame clones alone and is incomplete. The sample consists of over 55,000 clones, around 83% of them appearing once. The sequence came from a human donor in good health. This chain joins TRBV6-1 and TRBJ1-4, with 11 positions matching TRBD1. The sequenced sample was CD4+ T cells from blood. The CDR3 here is CASSRRDRGNEKLFF. The CDR3 coding sequence is TGTGCCAGCAGTAGGCGGGACAGGGGGAATGAAAAACTGTTTTTT.